This TCR beta chain was recorded in a study of OX40 agonist ivuxolimab in advanced cancers. Study overall: The group had a mean age of about 65 years, ranged from 23 to 79, and was around 82% male. Patients with prior anti-PD-1, anti-PD-L1 or anti-CTLA-4 therapy were eligible; 40% to 45% had some. Partial responses, seen in three patients, involved one hepatocellular carcinoma and two cutaneous melanomas. Study findings and constraints: The mean number of expanded clones was higher in CD8+ T cells than in CD4+.

V lost 6 bases to trimming and J lost 5 bases, with 13 bases between them. This CDR3 region has 14 residues. Germline CDR1 MNHNS, CDR2 SASEGT. Points on this clone: Its antigen is undetermined.

TCRdb's copy holds only in-frame clones and misses some; the assay was immunoSEQ multiplex PCR. The sample contains roughly 86,000 clones, around nine tenths of which appear only once. The input for sequencing was CD4+ or CD8+ T cells sorted from blood, taken in a trial of the OX40 agonist ivuxolimab. The chain uses TRBV6-1 and TRBJ1-4; D unclear. This TCR derives from an adult with an advanced solid tumor such as melanoma, head and neck, liver or kidney cancer. CDR3 region: CASRTGPMNEKLFF. CDR3 coding DNA: TGTGCCAGCAGGACCGGCCCAATGAATGAAAAACTGTTTTTT.